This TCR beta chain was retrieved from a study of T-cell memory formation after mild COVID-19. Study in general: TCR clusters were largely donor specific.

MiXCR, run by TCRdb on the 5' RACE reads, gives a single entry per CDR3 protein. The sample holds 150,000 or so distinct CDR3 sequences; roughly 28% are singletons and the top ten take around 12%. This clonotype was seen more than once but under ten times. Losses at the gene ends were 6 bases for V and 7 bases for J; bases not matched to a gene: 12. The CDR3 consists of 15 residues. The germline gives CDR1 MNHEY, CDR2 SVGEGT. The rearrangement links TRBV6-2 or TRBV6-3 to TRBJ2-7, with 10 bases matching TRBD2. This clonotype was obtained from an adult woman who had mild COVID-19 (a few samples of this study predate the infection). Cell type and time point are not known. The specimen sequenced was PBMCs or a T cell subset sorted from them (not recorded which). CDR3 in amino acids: CASSNQGLAREEQYF. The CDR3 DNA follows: TGTGCCAGCAGCAACCAGGGACTAGCGCGAGAAGAGCAGTACTTC.